The rows below give T cell receptor beta chains drawn from one sample of a study of CD8 T cells in Susac syndrome. TCRdb recomputed calls from the immunoSEQ multiplex PCR reads with MiXCR, one row per CDR3 protein. The table has about 94,000 distinct CDR3 sequences, roughly 94% seen once. The sequenced sample consisted of CD4+ T cells from PBMCs. All receptors derive from a human donor with Susac syndrome. The CDR3 runs from the conserved cysteine through the conserved F or W. Fields, in order: CDR3 DNA, CDR3 protein, V gene, D gene, clone size, J gene. D genes are given only for firm matches. A clone size is listed for some rows: how often the clone was seen (once, few, many), or a class if it is expanded.

TGTGCCAGCTCACCCCAGATTTCAATGGATAGCGAGCAGTTCTTC CASSPQISMDSEQFF TRBV18 NA NA TRBJ2-1
TGCGCCAGCAGCTGGAATGCGGCCGCCGAGCAGTACTTC CASSWNAAAEQYF TRBV5-1 NA NA TRBJ2-7
TGTGCCAGCAGCGGGGGCCTCCTCGAGACCCAGTACTTC CASSGGLLETQYF TRBV7-8 NA NA TRBJ2-5
TGTGCCAGCAGTGAAGTCGGGGGGAATTCACCCCTCCACTTT CASSEVGGNSPLHF TRBV25-1 NA NA TRBJ1-6
TGCAGTGCTAGACTTAGACAGGGGACGGGGAATTCACCCCTCCACTTT CSARLRQGTGNSPLHF TRBV20-1 TRBD1 NA TRBJ1-6
TGCAGTGCTAGGTCTACGGGACGAGCGTCCGCTTTCTTT CSARSTGRASAFF TRBV20-1 NA NA TRBJ1-1
TGTGCCGGAATTAAACCACTGGAGGATACGCAGTATTTT CAGIKPLEDTQYF TRBV7-9 NA NA TRBJ2-3
TGCAGTGCTAGAGATCATGCCTGGGGGTCCTCGTCGGATGAGCAGTTCTTC CSARDHAWGSSSDEQFF TRBV20-1 NA NA TRBJ2-1
TGCAGTGCCATGGCCACGAACACCGGGGAGCTGTTTTTT CSAMATNTGELFF TRBV20-1 NA NA TRBJ2-2
TGTGCCAGCAGTGGGGACGAGCAGTACTTC CASSGDEQYF TRBV28 NA few TRBJ2-7
TGCAGCGCTGAGTCTGTGGAAGCTTTCTTT CSAESVEAFF TRBV29-1 NA once TRBJ1-1
TGCGCCAGCAGCCAAGACCGGAAGGGTGACTATGGCTACACCTTC CASSQDRKGDYGYTF TRBV4-3 NA NA TRBJ1-2
TGTGCCAGCAGGCCCGGGACAGCCTGGCGTGCAACTAATGAAAAACTGTTTTTT CASRPGTAWRATNEKLFF TRBV12-3/TRBV12-4 TRBD1 NA TRBJ1-4
TGCGCCAGCAGCCAAGCCCCCCTGATCTCCGGGGAGCTGTTTTTT CASSQAPLISGELFF TRBV4-3 NA NA TRBJ2-2
TGTGCCAGCTCCGGGACTAGGGGCGACATTCAGTACTTC CASSGTRGDIQYF TRBV25-1 TRBD2 NA TRBJ2-4
TGTGCCAGCAGCAAAGATCGGGGAGCAATGGGCACAGATACGCAGTATTTT CASSKDRGAMGTDTQYF TRBV21-1 NA NA TRBJ2-3
TGTGCCAGCAGGAGGGCAGGGATCCAAGAGACCCAGTACTTC CASRRAGIQETQYF TRBV5-6 NA NA TRBJ2-5
TGCGCCAGCACTACTACCGGGACAGGGATTCCTGAAGCTTTCTTT CASTTTGTGIPEAFF TRBV5-1 TRBD1 NA TRBJ1-1
TGTGCCATCAGTGAGGGACAGGGTGTCACAGATACGCAGTATTTT CAISEGQGVTDTQYF TRBV10-3 TRBD1 once TRBJ2-3
TGCAGTGCTAGAGCTCCTTATACTAGCCGGGTCCTGGAGACCCAGTACTTC CSARAPYTSRVLETQYF TRBV20-1 NA NA TRBJ2-5
TGTGCCAGCAGCTTAGCCCAGTACACCGGGGAGCTGTTTTTT CASSLAQYTGELFF TRBV7-2 NA once TRBJ2-2
TGTGCCAGCAGTCTACAAATTTCCGGGGAGCTGTTTTTT CASSLQISGELFF TRBV12-3/TRBV12-4 NA NA TRBJ2-2
TGCAGTGGGGACAGGGGGGGAGACACCATATATTTT CSGDRGGDTIYF TRBV20-1 TRBD1 NA TRBJ1-3
TGTGCCAGCAGCGTAGGGGGACTGGGCAATCAGCCCCAGCATTTT CASSVGGLGNQPQHF TRBV9 NA NA TRBJ1-5
TGTGCCAGCAGCAAAGGGAGAACGTTACGGGATGGCTACACCTTC CASSKGRTLRDGYTF TRBV21-1 NA NA TRBJ1-2
TGTGCCAGCAGCTTTCCGGGACTTAGGGAGACCCAGTACTTC CASSFPGLRETQYF TRBV7-6 NA NA TRBJ2-5
TGTGCCAGCAGCTTAGGGCAGGCCACCGGGGAGCTGTTTTTT CASSLGQATGELFF TRBV7-3 NA NA TRBJ2-2
TGTGCCAGCAGCACCGGCCGAACAGAGACCCAGTACTTC CASSTGRTETQYF TRBV3-1 NA NA TRBJ2-5
TGTGCCAGCAGCCTAAACAGGGAAACCACCGGAAACACCATATATTTT CASSLNRETTGNTIYF TRBV7-2 NA NA TRBJ1-3
TGCAGTGCCGTACGAAATTCTCCCCTACCCGAGCAGTACTTC CSAVRNSPLPEQYF TRBV20-1 NA NA TRBJ2-7
TGTGCCAGCAGCCCCTCGACAGGGGCGAACTATGGCTACACCTTC CASSPSTGANYGYTF TRBV3-1 TRBD1 NA TRBJ1-2
TGTGCCAGCAGCCGCCAGCGGGGGGAGAATGAGCAGTTCTTC CASSRQRGENEQFF TRBV3-1 TRBD2 NA TRBJ2-1
TGCAGTGCTACAGGCCGGCTATTCACAGATACGCAGTATTTT CSATGRLFTDTQYF TRBV20-1 NA once TRBJ2-3
TGCAGTGCTGAGGAAGAGGGGGCCCTTAATGAAAAACTGTTTTTT CSAEEEGALNEKLFF TRBV20-1 TRBD1 NA TRBJ1-4
TGTGCCACCAGCACTTTAGCGGGGGGGCCGGAAATCGTAAAGACCCAGTACTTC CATSTLAGGPEIVKTQYF TRBV15 TRBD2 NA TRBJ2-5
TGTGCCAGCAGCCAAGGACTAGGGAGAGATACGCAGTATTTT CASSQGLGRDTQYF TRBV14 NA NA TRBJ2-3
TGTGCCAGCAGACCTTCCGGGACTTATACAGAGACCCAGTACTTC CASRPSGTYTETQYF TRBV6-2/TRBV6-3 NA NA TRBJ2-5
TGTGCCACCAGTGGTTCAGCCCAAGAGACCCAGTACTTC CATSGSAQETQYF TRBV24-1 NA NA TRBJ2-5
TGCAGTGCCCCGGCCCTTCAGCGGGGCAATGAGCAGTTCTTC CSAPALQRGNEQFF TRBV20-1 TRBD2 NA TRBJ2-1
TGTGCCAGCTCGTCGTCAGGACCTGGTGGAGAGACCCAGTACTTC CASSSSGPGGETQYF TRBV18 NA NA TRBJ2-5
TGTGCCAGCAGCTCCCCTCCGGGGCAGGAGCACACTGAAGCTTTCTTT CASSSPPGQEHTEAFF TRBV7-9 NA NA TRBJ1-1
TGCAGCGTTGGAGCACCGATCACAGATACGCAGTATTTT CSVGAPITDTQYF TRBV29-1 NA NA TRBJ2-3
TGCGCCAGCAGCCAAGGCAGCGGGGGGCACAATGAGCAGTTCTTC CASSQGSGGHNEQFF TRBV4-1 TRBD2 NA TRBJ2-1
TGTGCCAGCACCTTCTACCCGGTAGGGGGAGAGCAGTACTTC CASTFYPVGGEQYF TRBV2 NA once TRBJ2-7
TGTGCCAGCAGCCAAGGGGCCGGGGAAAAGGCGCAGTATTTT CASSQGAGEKAQYF TRBV3-1 NA NA TRBJ2-3
TGTGCCTGGAGTGATGGGGAGACCCAGTACTTC CAWSDGETQYF TRBV30 NA few TRBJ2-5
TGTGCCAGCTCTCCGCAAAGGACCACCACAGATACGCAGTATTTT CASSPQRTTTDTQYF TRBV18 NA NA TRBJ2-3
TGTGCCAGCAGCCCCAACAGGGTCCAAGAGACCCAGTACTTC CASSPNRVQETQYF TRBV7-7 NA NA TRBJ2-5
TGTGCCAGCAGCCTAGGACAGGTTCAAGAGACCCAGTACTTC CASSLGQVQETQYF TRBV14 TRBD1 NA TRBJ2-5
TGTGCCTGGAGTGCCTACGACTGGAGCTCCTACAATGAGCAGTTCTTC CAWSAYDWSSYNEQFF TRBV30 NA NA TRBJ2-1
TGTGCCAGCAGCTTGGACCTATTCGAGGGCTACACCTTC CASSLDLFEGYTF TRBV5-6 NA once TRBJ1-2
TGTGCCAGCAGCGTAGGGACAGGGGCTTCCTACGAGCAGTACTTC CASSVGTGASYEQYF TRBV9 TRBD1 NA TRBJ2-7
TGTGCCAGCAGCGTAGCTGGGGGAATTGGGAACACTGAAGCTTTCTTT CASSVAGGIGNTEAFF TRBV9 NA NA TRBJ1-1
TGTGCCAGCAGCTTCAGGGGATACAATGAGCAGTTCTTC CASSFRGYNEQFF TRBV5-4 NA NA TRBJ2-1
TGTGCCAGCAGCGTACCGTCGCGAACTAGTGGAGCTAGCACAGATACGCAGTATTTT CASSVPSRTSGASTDTQYF TRBV9 NA NA TRBJ2-3
TGCAGTGCTACCAGGGGGCAAAATCAGCCCCAGCATTTT CSATRGQNQPQHF TRBV20-1 TRBD1 once TRBJ1-5
TGCAGTGCTGTGCAGGGTGCCAAAAACATTCAGTACTTC CSAVQGAKNIQYF TRBV20-1 NA NA TRBJ2-4
TGTGCCAGCAGCCAAGATTCCCATGAGCAGTTCTTC CASSQDSHEQFF TRBV14 NA NA TRBJ2-1
TGTGCCAGCAGTGAACGTGGGGACTATGGCTACACCTTC CASSERGDYGYTF TRBV6-1 NA NA TRBJ1-2